These T cell receptor beta chains were read from a single sample in a study of T cell changes during pregnancy in multiple sclerosis. Assay: immunoSEQ multiplex PCR; the TCRdb copy retains only in-frame clones and omits some. The table records roughly 61,000 clones, 93% of them present only once. Specimen: peripheral blood, collected after pregnancy. Receptors originate from a female donor with multiple sclerosis, enrolled in a pregnancy study. The CDR3 runs from the conserved cysteine through the conserved F or W.

CDR3aa | j_gene | v_gene
CASSLSLSDTQYF | TRBJ2-3 | TRBV27
CASSLGTRGNEQYF | TRBJ2-7 | TRBV5-4
CASGQGSYGYTF | TRBJ1-2 | TRBV6-5
CASSLDSYNEQFF | TRBJ2-1 | TRBV5-1
CASSQVTPNNEQFF | TRBJ2-1 | TRBV14
CASSEAGGEQYF | TRBJ2-7 | TRBV6-1
CASRGLAGDLSGANVLTF | TRBJ2-6 | TRBV2
CASSFLAGWGELFF | TRBJ2-2 | TRBV7-9
CATRTFTENTEAFF | TRBJ1-1 | TRBV15
CASSYSAGGYEQYF | TRBJ2-7 | TRBV6-6
CASSNSGRASNEQFF | TRBJ2-1 | TRBV28
CASSQGQGDTGELFF | TRBJ2-2 | TRBV4-2
CASSHGRSYSGANVLTF | TRBJ2-6 | TRBV4-2
CASSRSRARGLVPPTTSYNEQFF | TRBJ2-1 | TRBV27
CASSLVSGVPGELFF | TRBJ2-2 | TRBV5-1
CASSQGLAGPYNEQFF | TRBJ2-1 | TRBV4-3